Listed below are T cell receptor beta chains from one sample, sequenced in a study of blood T cell repertoires in COVID-19. The method was immunoSEQ multiplex PCR; TCRdb's version includes in-frame clones alone and lacks a portion of them. There are roughly 84,000 clones in the sample; around 81% occur only once, and approximately 20% lies in the top ten. The material sequenced was peripheral blood. Receptors originate from an older man with active or convalescent COVID-19. CDR3s include the opening cysteine and the closing phenylalanine or tryptophan. The D gene is left open where the match is weak. Not every row has a clone size; where given, it reads once, few, many or a size class.

size | J | D | length | V | DNA | CDR3
NA | TRBJ2-3 | TRBD2 | 14 | TRBV19 | TGTGCCAGTAGAGGACTAGCGGGTATAGATACGCAGTATTTT | CASRGLAGIDTQYF
NA | TRBJ1-1 | NA | 13 | TRBV6-6 | TGTGCCAGCAGTTCCCAGGGGAGCACTGAAGCTTTCTTT | CASSSQGSTEAFF
NA | TRBJ2-3 | NA | 15 | TRBV27 | TGTGCCAGCAGTTGGAAGCGGATTCCCACAGATACGCAGTATTTT | CASSWKRIPTDTQYF
NA | TRBJ2-5 | TRBD1 | 15 | TRBV6-6 | TGTGCCAGCAGTTATGCGGCAGGGGGCCAAGAGACCCAGTACTTC | CASSYAAGGQETQYF
NA | TRBJ2-5 | NA | 14 | TRBV27 | TGTGCCAGCAGTTCCTACAGGACCGGAGAGACCCAGTACTTC | CASSSYRTGETQYF
NA | TRBJ2-3 | NA | 15 | TRBV7-2 | TGTGCCAGCAGCTTAGGGGACTTTGTGACAGATACGCAGTATTTT | CASSLGDFVTDTQYF
NA | TRBJ1-6 | NA | 14 | TRBV11-2 | TGTGCCAGCAGCTTCCGGGTGTTGGATTCACCCCTCCACTTT | CASSFRVLDSPLHF
NA | TRBJ2-3 | TRBD2 | 15 | TRBV28 | TGTGCCAGCAGTTATAGCGGGGGGGTAACAGATACGCAGTATTTT | CASSYSGGVTDTQYF
NA | TRBJ2-3 | TRBD2 | 15 | TRBV6-5 | TGTGCCAGCATACTAAGCGGGGTTAGCACAGATACGCAGTATTTT | CASILSGVSTDTQYF
once | TRBJ1-2 | TRBD1 | 15 | TRBV3-1/TRBV3-2 | TGTGCCAGCAGCCGGATCGACAGGGAGTACTATGGCTACACCTTC | CASSRIDREYYGYTF
NA | TRBJ2-1 | TRBD2 | 15 | TRBV24-1 | TGTGCCATCCTTGGGACTAGCGGGAGCAGAAATGAGCAGTTCTTC | CAILGTSGSRNEQFF